Sequencing of this T cell receptor (beta chain) was carried out in a study of blood T cell repertoires in COVID-19 (dated by TCRdb to about 2020). At the level of the whole study: Collaborator samples came from the United States, Italy and Spain and covered acute and convalescent phases of COVID-19. The prospective study material was composed of cDNA or gDNA derived from T cells, B-cell-depleted T cells, or PBMCs. The dataset comprised deeply sampled blood TCRbeta repertoires from subjects exposed to, actively infected with, or recovered from COVID-19. The repertoires were made available in a free public database intended to serve as a resource for research on the immune response to SARS-CoV-2. Samples were obtained from the ongoing ImmuneRACE study (first 160 participants) and from some 1,200 subjects provided by 6 global collaborators. The sample metadata nearly always contained a de-identified subject ID, COVID-19 status, age in years and sex. Where HLA class I and class II types were available, the types were taken from metadata supplied by the sample provider, not from assay-based typing.

Paper-wide results and their limitations: How much clinical and demographic metadata was included differed by source and by participant, and the metadata was provided uncurated.

Collaborating institutions collected whole blood in K2EDTA tubes following their own protocols. For TCRbeta analysis, collaborators shipped samples as frozen whole blood, isolated PBMCs, or DNA extracted from either of those sample types. Comments on this clone: Its specific antigen is unknown. Per-nucleotide qualities are absent, and no much larger clonotype sits a single base away.

The immunoSEQ Assay, a bias-controlled multiplex PCR, was used to amplify TCRbeta CDR3 regions from genomic DNA. The study's own analysis went as follows. The number of nucleated cells in each sample was estimated by amplification of reference gene primers within the assay. Sequence reads were collapsed and filtered to measure the absolute abundance of every unique TCRbeta CDR3 rearrangement. For each sample, productive Simpson clonality was calculated as the square root of Simpson's diversity index across productive rearrangements. Sourced from immuneACCESS, this table was stored by TCRdb with only in-frame sequences that have V and J called. A share of the clones is absent; for the studies checked, an unresolved V gene accounts for under half, and the remainder has no known explanation. The D gene and trimming were derived from the DNA, and the V and J assignments and clone size from that table. This sample lists some 140,000 clones; about 76% were detected once. About 8.4% of the sample belongs to the ten largest clones.

V is shortened by 4 bases, J by 0 bases, and the region joining them spans 10 bases. Including cysteine and phenylalanine, the CDR3 has 15 amino acids. The entry retains the CDR3 DNA only, 45 bases that are in frame from base 1. CDR1 is given as SGHRS and CDR2 as YFSETQ, both from the germline V gene. The clonotype originates from a woman aged 55-70 years with active or convalescent COVID-19. What was sequenced was peripheral blood. The sequence links TRBV5-1 to TRBJ2-2; TRBD2 could be the D gene, as 6 bases match. The CDR3 region has the sequence CASSRDLTNTGELFF. The nucleotide sequence reads TGCGCCAGCAGCAGGGACTTGACGAACACCGGGGAGCTGTTTTTT.